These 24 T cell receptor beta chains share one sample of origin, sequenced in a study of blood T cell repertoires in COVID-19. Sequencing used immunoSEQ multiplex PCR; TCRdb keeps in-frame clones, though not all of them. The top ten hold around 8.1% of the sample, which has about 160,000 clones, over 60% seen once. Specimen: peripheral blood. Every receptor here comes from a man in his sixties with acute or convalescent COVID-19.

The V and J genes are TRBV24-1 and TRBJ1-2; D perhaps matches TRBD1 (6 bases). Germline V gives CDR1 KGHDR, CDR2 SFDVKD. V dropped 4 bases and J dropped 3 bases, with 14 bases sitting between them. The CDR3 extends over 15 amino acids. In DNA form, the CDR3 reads TGTGCCACCAGTGACAACAGGGAATCCCACTATGGCTACACCTTC. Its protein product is CATSDNRESHYGYTF.

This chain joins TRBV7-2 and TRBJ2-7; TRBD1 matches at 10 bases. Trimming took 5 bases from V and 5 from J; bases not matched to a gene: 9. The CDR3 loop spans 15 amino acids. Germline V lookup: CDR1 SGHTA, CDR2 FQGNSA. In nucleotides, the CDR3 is TGTGCCAGCAGCAGGGGGGACAGGGGCGGCGACGAGCAGTACTTC. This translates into CASSRGDRGGDEQYF.

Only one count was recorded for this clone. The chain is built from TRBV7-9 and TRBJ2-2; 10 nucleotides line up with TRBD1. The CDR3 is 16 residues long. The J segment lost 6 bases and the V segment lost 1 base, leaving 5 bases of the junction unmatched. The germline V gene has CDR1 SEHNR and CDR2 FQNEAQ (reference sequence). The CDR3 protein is CASSLVRDRGPGELFF. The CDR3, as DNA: TGTGCCAGCAGCTTAGTTCGGGACAGGGGACCCGGGGAGCTGTTTTTT.

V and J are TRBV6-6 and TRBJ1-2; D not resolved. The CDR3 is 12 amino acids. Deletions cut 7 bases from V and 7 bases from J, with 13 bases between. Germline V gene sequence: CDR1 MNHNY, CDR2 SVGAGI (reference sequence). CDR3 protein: CASTIEGTGYTF. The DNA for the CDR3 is TGTGCCAGCACCATAGAGGGTACTGGCTACACCTTC.

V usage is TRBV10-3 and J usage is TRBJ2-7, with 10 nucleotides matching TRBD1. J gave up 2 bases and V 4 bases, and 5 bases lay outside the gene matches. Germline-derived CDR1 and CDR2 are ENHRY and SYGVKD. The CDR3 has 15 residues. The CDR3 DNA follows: TGTGCCATCAGTGGGACCGGGACAGGGGCCTACGAGCAGTACTTC. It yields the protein CAISGTGTGAYEQYF.

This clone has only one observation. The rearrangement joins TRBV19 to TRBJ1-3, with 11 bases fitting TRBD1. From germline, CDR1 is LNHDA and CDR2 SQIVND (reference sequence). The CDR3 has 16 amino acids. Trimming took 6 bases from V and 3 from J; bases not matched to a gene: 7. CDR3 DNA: TGTGCCAGTAGCCCGGGACAGGGGGTATATGGAAACACCATATATTTT. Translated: CASSPGQGVYGNTIYF.

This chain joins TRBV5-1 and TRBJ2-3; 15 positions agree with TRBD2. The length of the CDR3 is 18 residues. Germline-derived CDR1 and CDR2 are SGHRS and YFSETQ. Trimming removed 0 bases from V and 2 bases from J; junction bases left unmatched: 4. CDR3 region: CASSLGGTSGGNTDTQYF. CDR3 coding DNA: TGCGCCAGCAGCTTGGGCGGGACTAGCGGGGGGAACACAGATACGCAGTATTTT.

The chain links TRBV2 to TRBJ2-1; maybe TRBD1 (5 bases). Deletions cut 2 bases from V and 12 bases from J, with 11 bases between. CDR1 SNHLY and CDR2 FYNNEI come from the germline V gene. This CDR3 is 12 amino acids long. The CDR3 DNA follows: TGTGCCAGCAGTGAACAGGGCCAGTGGCAGTTCTTC. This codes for CASSEQGQWQFF.

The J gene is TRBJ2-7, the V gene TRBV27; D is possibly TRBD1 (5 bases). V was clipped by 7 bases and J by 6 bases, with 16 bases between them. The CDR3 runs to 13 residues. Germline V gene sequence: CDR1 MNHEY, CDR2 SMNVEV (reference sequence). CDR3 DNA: TGTGCCAGCATAGACCCGCAGGGTCTCGAGCAGTACTTC. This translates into CASIDPQGLEQYF.

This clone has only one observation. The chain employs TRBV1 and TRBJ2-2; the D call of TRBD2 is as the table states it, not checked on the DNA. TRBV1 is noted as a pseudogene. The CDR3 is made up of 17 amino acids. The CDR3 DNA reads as TGCACCAGCAGCCAAGATGTGGAAGGACTCAACACCGGGGAGCTGTTTTTT. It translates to CTSSQDVEGLNTGELFF.

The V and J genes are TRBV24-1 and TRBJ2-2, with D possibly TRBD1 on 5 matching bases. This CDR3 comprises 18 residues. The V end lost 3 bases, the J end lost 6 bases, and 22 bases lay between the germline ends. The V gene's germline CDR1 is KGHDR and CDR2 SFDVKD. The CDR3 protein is CATSDPPQGMKAAGELFF. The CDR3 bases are TGTGCCACCAGTGATCCTCCGCAGGGCATGAAGGCCGCCGGGGAGCTGTTTTTT.

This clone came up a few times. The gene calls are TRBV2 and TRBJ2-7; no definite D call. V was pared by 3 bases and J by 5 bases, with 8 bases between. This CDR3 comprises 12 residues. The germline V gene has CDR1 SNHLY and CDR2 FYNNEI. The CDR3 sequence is CASSDDSHEQYF. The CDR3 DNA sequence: TGTGCCAGCAGTGATGATAGCCACGAGCAGTACTTC. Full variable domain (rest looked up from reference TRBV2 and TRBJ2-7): EPEVTQTPSHQVTQMGQEVILRCVPISNHLYFYWYRQILGQKVEFLVSFYNNEISEKSEIFDDQFSVERPDGSNFTLKIRSTKLEDSAMYFCASSDDSHEQYFGPGTRLTVT.

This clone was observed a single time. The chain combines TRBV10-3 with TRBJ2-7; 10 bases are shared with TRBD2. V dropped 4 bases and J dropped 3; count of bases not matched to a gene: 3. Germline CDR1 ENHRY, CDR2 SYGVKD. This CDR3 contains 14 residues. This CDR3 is CAISGSSGSYEQYF. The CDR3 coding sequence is TGTGCCATCAGTGGTTCTAGCGGGAGCTACGAGCAGTACTTC.

The CDR3 DNA reads TGTGCCATCAGGCCTCAGGGGGGCCCTGAAGCTTTCTTT. It is translated as CAIRPQGGPEAFF. The rearrangement links TRBV10-3 to TRBJ1-1, with 7 nucleotides matching TRBD1. CDR1 and CDR2 from the germline V gene are ENHRY and SYGVKD. This CDR3 has 13 amino acids. The V and J ends lost 6 bases and 6 bases, in that order; junction bases with no gene match: 7.

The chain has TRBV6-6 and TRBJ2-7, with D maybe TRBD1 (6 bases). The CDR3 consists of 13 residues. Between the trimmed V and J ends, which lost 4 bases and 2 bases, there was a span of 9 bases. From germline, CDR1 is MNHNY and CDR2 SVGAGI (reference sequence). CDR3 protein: CASSLQGTYEQYF. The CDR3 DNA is TGTGCCAGCAGTTTACAGGGAACCTACGAGCAGTACTTC.

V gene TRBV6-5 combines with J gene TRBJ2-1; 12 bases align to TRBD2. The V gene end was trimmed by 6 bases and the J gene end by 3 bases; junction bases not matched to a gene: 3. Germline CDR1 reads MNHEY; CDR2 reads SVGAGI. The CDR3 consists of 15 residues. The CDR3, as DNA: TGTGCCAGCAGCCGGACTAGCGGGATCTACAATGAGCAGTTCTTC. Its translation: CASSRTSGIYNEQFF.

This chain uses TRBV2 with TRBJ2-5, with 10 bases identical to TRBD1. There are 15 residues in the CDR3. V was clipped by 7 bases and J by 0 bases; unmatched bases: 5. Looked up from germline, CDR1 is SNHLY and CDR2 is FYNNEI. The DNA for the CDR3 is TGTGCCAGCACCAGAGACAGGGGGCACCAAGAGACCCAGTACTTC. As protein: CASTRDRGHQETQYF.

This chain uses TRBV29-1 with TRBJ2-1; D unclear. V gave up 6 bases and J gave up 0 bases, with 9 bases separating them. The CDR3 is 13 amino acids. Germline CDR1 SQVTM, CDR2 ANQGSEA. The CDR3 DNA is TGCAGCGTAACAGAACCCTCCTACAATGAGCAGTTCTTC. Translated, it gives CSVTEPSYNEQFF.

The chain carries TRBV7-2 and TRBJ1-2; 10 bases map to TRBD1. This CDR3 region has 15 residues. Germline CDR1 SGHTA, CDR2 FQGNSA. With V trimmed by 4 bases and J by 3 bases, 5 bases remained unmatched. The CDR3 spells CASSYSGTGDYGYTF. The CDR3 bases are TGTGCCAGCAGCTACTCCGGGACAGGGGACTATGGCTACACCTTC.

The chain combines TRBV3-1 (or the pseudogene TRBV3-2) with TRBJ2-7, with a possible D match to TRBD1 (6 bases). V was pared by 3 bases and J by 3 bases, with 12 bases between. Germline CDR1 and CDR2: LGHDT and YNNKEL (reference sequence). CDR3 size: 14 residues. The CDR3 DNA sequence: TGTGCCAGCAGCCAGGTGGGGGCTAGCTACGAGCAGTACTTC. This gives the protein CASSQVGASYEQYF.

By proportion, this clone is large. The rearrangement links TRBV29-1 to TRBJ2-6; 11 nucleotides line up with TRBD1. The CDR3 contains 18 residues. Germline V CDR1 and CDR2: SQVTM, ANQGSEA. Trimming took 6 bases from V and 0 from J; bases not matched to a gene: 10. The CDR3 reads CSVGPGTGGGSGANVLTF. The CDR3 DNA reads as TGCAGCGTGGGCCCCGGGACAGGGGGTGGCTCTGGGGCCAACGTCCTGACTTTC.

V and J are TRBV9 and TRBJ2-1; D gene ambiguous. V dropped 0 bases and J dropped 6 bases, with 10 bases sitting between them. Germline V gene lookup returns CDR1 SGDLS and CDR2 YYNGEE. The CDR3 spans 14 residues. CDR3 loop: CASSVGEALNEQFF. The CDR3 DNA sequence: TGTGCCAGCAGCGTAGGCGAGGCTCTCAATGAGCAGTTCTTC.

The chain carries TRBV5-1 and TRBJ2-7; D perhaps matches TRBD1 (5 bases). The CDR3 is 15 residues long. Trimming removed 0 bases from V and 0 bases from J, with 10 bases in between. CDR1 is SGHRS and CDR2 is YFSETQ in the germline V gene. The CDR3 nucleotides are TGCGCCAGCAGCTTGGATGGGGCCCTCTCCTACGAGCAGTACTTC. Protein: CASSLDGALSYEQYF.

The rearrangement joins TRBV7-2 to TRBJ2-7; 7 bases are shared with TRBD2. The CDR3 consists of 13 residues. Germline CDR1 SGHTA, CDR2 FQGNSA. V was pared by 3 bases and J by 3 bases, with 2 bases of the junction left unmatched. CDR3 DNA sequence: TGTGCCAGCAGCTTCGGCGGGGGCTACGAGCAGTACTTC. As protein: CASSFGGGYEQYF.